Listed below are T cell receptor beta chains from one sample, sequenced in a study of glioma-infiltrating T cells after dendritic cell vaccination. Data came from immunoSEQ multiplex PCR; TCRdb stores just in-frame clones and leaves some out. Of 55,000 to 75,000 clones listed, 80% to 85% are singletons. This sample comprised blood, obtained before dendritic cell vaccination. The receptor source for this set is a human donor with glioblastoma. Both conserved end residues are part of each CDR3. D genes are given only for firm matches. Expanded clones are given a class, and other clones once, few, many or no size at all.

V gene	clone size	J gene	D gene	CDR3 DNA	CDR3 protein
TRBV9	-	TRBJ1-6	-	TGTGCCAGCAGCGATGGGGGGAATTCACCCCTCCACTTT	CASSDGGNSPLHF
TRBV2	-	TRBJ1-1	TRBD1	TGTGCCAGCAGTATTGACAGGGGATATGAAGCTTTCTTT	CASSIDRGYEAFF
TRBV5-4	-	TRBJ1-1	-	TGTGCCAGCAGCTTGGTTCCCCTTTCTGAAGCTTTCTTT	CASSLVPLSEAFF
TRBV2	-	TRBJ1-2	TRBD1	TGTGCCAGCAGCGGACAGGGAAACAAGGGTGGCTACACCTTC	CASSGQGNKGGYTF
TRBV9	-	TRBJ2-3	-	TGTGCCAGCAACAGTCCCCTAGCGACGATCACAGATACGCAGTATTTT	CASNSPLATITDTQYF
TRBV11-3	few	TRBJ2-1	-	TGTGCCAGCAGCTTAGATCTCGGGGGGCTCAATGAGCAGTTCTTC	CASSLDLGGLNEQFF
TRBV29-1	-	TRBJ1-2	TRBD1	TGCAGCGCCTTCTCGGACAGGACGGGCTACACCTTC	CSAFSDRTGYTF
TRBV21-1	-	TRBJ2-7	-	TGTGCCAGCAGCAAAGGGGCCGCCATCCTCTACGAGCAGTACTTC	CASSKGAAILYEQYF
TRBV7-2	once	TRBJ1-6	-	TGTGCCAGCAGCCCCCAGCAGGGGAATTCACCCCTCCACTTT	CASSPQQGNSPLHF
TRBV30	-	TRBJ1-4	TRBD1	TGTGCCTGGTCGATCGGGACAGCTGATGAAAAACTGTTTTTT	CAWSIGTADEKLFF
TRBV2	-	TRBJ1-5	-	TGTGCCAGCAGTGATCTTACCCCCGCAGGGGTGGATCAGCCCCAGCATTTT	CASSDLTPAGVDQPQHF
TRBV7-9	-	TRBJ1-1	TRBD1	TGTGCCAGCAGCTCCCCGGGACAGGGGCTGAACACTGAAGCTTTCTTT	CASSSPGQGLNTEAFF
TRBV9	few	TRBJ2-1	-	TGTGCCAGCAGCGTAGAAGGGGGCTCCTACAATGAGCAGTTCTTC	CASSVEGGSYNEQFF
TRBV6-1	-	TRBJ2-7	-	TGTGCCAGCAAATTTTATGGGACTCCTCCAAGGGAGCAGTACTTC	CASKFYGTPPREQYF
TRBV6-1	-	TRBJ1-3	-	TGTGCCAGCAGTTCCACAATGGAGGGAAACACCATATATTTT	CASSSTMEGNTIYF
TRBV19	-	TRBJ1-1	-	TGTGCCAGTAGTACCCCTTCGACAGTGAGAACTGAAGCTTTCTTT	CASSTPSTVRTEAFF
TRBV19	-	TRBJ2-5	TRBD1	TGTGCCAGTAGTCGCTCTGGGACAGGGGAAGAGACCCAGTACTTC	CASSRSGTGEETQYF
TRBV10-3	-	TRBJ2-6	TRBD1	TGTGCCACCGGCCGGGACAGGGGGCAGGTCGGGGCCAACGTCCTGACTTTC	CATGRDRGQVGANVLTF
TRBV4-1	-	TRBJ2-6	-	TGCGCCAGCAGCCAATCAGGGCTCTACTCTGGGGCCAACGTCCTGACTTTC	CASSQSGLYSGANVLTF
TRBV4-1	-	TRBJ1-2	-	TGCGCCAGCAGCCACCCGGGGAGCCCGGGTAATGGCTACACCTTC	CASSHPGSPGNGYTF
TRBV4-2	-	TRBJ2-7	TRBD1	TGTGCCAGCAGCCAAGATCTTGCGGGACAGGGGGCCGAGCAGTACTTC	CASSQDLAGQGAEQYF
TRBV11-1	-	TRBJ2-5	-	TGTGCCAGCAGCTTACGAGCCTTCCAAGAGACCCAGTACTTC	CASSLRAFQETQYF
TRBV6-1	-	TRBJ1-5	-	TGTGCCAGTTCTAATCGGGTGAGGGACAATCAGCCCCAGCATTTT	CASSNRVRDNQPQHF
TRBV6-6	once	TRBJ1-1	-	TGTGCCAGCAGGCCCAGGGGAACTGAAGCTTTCTTT	CASRPRGTEAFF
TRBV2	once	TRBJ1-2	-	TGTGCCAGCAGGGTCCCGGGCCTAAGGGGGGGTCCTTATGGCTACACCTTC	CASRVPGLRGGPYGYTF
TRBV30	-	TRBJ1-1	-	TGTGCCTGGGGCTTTGGAGGGCTGAACACTGAAGCTTTCTTT	CAWGFGGLNTEAFF
TRBV18	-	TRBJ2-5	TRBD2	TGTGCCAGCTCACCGCGGGGGGGCCATGAGACCCAGTACTTC	CASSPRGGHETQYF
TRBV5-1	-	TRBJ2-5	TRBD2	TGCGCCAGCAGCTGGGGAGGGAAAGAGACCCAGTACTTC	CASSWGGKETQYF
TRBV2	-	TRBJ2-7	TRBD1	TGTGCCAGCAGTACCCGACAGGGAACGAAGCAGTACTTC	CASSTRQGTKQYF
TRBV2	-	TRBJ2-7	TRBD1	TGTGCCAGCAGTGAACCCCTCAGGGGGTCCTACGAGCAGTACTTC	CASSEPLRGSYEQYF
TRBV9	-	TRBJ2-1	TRBD2	TGTGCCAGCAGCGTCTCCGGGACTAGATCCTACAATGAGCAGTTCTTC	CASSVSGTRSYNEQFF
TRBV4-3	-	TRBJ2-6	-	TGCGCCAGCAGCCAATCTGAGAGCTCTGGGGCCAACGTCCTGACTTTC	CASSQSESSGANVLTF
TRBV19	-	TRBJ1-4	-	TGTGCCAGCTGGGGGGGACGTCGCGGTAATGAAAAACTGTTTTTT	CASWGGRRGNEKLFF
TRBV6-1	-	TRBJ1-1	TRBD1	TGTGCCAGCAGTGTGACAGGGGTAAACACTGAAGCTTTCTTT	CASSVTGVNTEAFF
TRBV7-3	-	TRBJ2-2	TRBD2	TGTGCCAGCAGCTCTGTAGCGGGACCCACCGGGGAGCTGTTTTTT	CASSSVAGPTGELFF
TRBV4-3	-	TRBJ2-2	-	TGCGCCAGCAGCCAAGAGGGGCAGGCTACCGGGGAGCTGTTTTTT	CASSQEGQATGELFF
TRBV5-8	-	TRBJ2-1	-	TGTGCCAGCAGCTTGGATGGGGCCGACAATGAGCAGTTCTTC	CASSLDGADNEQFF
TRBV5-4	-	TRBJ2-3	-	TGTGCCAGCAGCTTGAGACAGGGCACAGATACGCAGTATTTT	CASSLRQGTDTQYF
TRBV5-1	-	TRBJ2-2	-	TGCGCCAGCAGCTTGGTGGGGCCTAGCGTCACCGGGGAGCTGTTTTTT	CASSLVGPSVTGELFF
TRBV15	-	TRBJ2-7	TRBD2	TGTGCCACCAGCAGATTTGGGACTAGCGGGGGCCTGTACGAGCAGTACTTC	CATSRFGTSGGLYEQYF
TRBV6-1	-	TRBJ1-1	TRBD1	TGTGCCAGCAGTGAAACCCGACAGGGCACTGAAGCTTTCTTT	CASSETRQGTEAFF
TRBV9	-	TRBJ1-1	TRBD1	TGTGCCAGCAGCCCCAGGGGGCAGGGCGGTGCTTTCTTT	CASSPRGQGGAFF